This entry features one TCR beta chain sequence. This entry comes from a study of cytomegalovirus exposure and HLA in healthy donors. Germline values: CDR1 SGHRS, CDR2 YFSETQ. V lost 0 bases and J 4 bases, leaving 11 bases between the germline ends. This CDR3 has 15 amino acids. This PCR relied on a set of 60 Vbeta primers and 13 Jbeta primers. The method was immunoSEQ multiplex PCR; TCRdb's version includes in-frame clones alone and lacks a portion of them. Of about 180,000 clones in the sample, around 82% were seen once. Sequencing input: PBMCs. The receptor comes from a man in his forties in good health and CMV-seronegative. The V and J genes are TRBV5-1 and TRBJ2-1, with D possibly matching TRBD1 (5 bases). CDR3: CASSLGPGLYNEQFF. In nucleotides, the CDR3 is TGCGCCAGCAGCTTGGGGCCAGGGCTGTACAATGAGCAGTTCTTC.